This T cell receptor (beta chain) was retrieved from a study of cytomegalovirus exposure and HLA in healthy donors (TCRdb year 2017). Background for the entire study: In an earlier analysis of roughly 590 of the donors, 250 to 300 Gb of sequence data and approximately 120 million unique TCR beta sequences from roughly 200 million T cells were reported. In a later analysis, previously published TCR beta repertoires from 666 donors were re-analyzed and high-resolution HLA genotyping was added so that TCR occurrence patterns could be studied. The study combined high-throughput TCR immunosequencing, statistical association of individual TCRs with disease status, and machine learning to predict cytomegalovirus infection status. On average, around 200,000 unique TCR beta nucleotide sequences were sequenced per donor among roughly 430 genotyped donors of the cohort, with roughly 18% of those sequences being non-productive. About 300 gigabases of sequencing data and approximately 85 million unique TCR sequences were included in an early release covering about 600 HLA-typed donors. Every repertoire in the discovery cohort had been generated on one and the same sequencing platform. In addition to the first cohort of 666 subjects, a separate validation cohort of around 110 different subjects was used. The study used immunosequencing to profile the T cell repertoires of several hundred subjects and linked those repertoires to cytomegalovirus serostatus. The study aimed to test whether cataloging public T cell receptors could reveal signatures of past pathogen exposure. The number of donors typed differed by locus, with roughly 629-640 for A, B, C, DRB1 and DQB1, roughly 520 for DQA1, under 610 for DPA1, and roughly 450 for DPB1. Rather than drawing on any new phenotypic data, the later analysis identified candidate immune exposures from TCR beta sequences and the way those sequences occurred across donors. Among the roughly 390 genotyped donors, more than 70% belonged to the genetic ancestry cluster associated with self-reported Caucasian donors. To decide whether each TCR beta V gene segment behaved as functional or pseudogenic, an earlier analysis of nearly 600 of the donors relied on high-throughput TCR beta sequencing. Class I and class II HLA loci were covered by the typing at four-digit resolution. In a later genetic analysis, genome-wide SNP genotypes for about 65% of the roughly 700 donors were used, and that subset was treated as a discovery cohort. About five DR-DQ haplotypes were treated as single units for association and clustering because of strong linkage in the cohort. Alongside the repertoire data, information on donor age, sex, ethnicity and CMV serostatus was compiled. Overall study outcomes, separate from this receptor: Because the 87-base-pair reads could not distinguish some IMGT-functional V segments, including TRBV6-2 and TRBV6-3, those segments were excluded. The classifier was reported to diagnose cytomegalovirus status with high specificity and sensitivity in both the original and validation cohorts. Linkage disequilibrium might explain the correlated functional status among segregating V segments, but an unknown experimental factor could not be excluded. In a later analysis, several top co-occurrence clusters were reported to appear linked to parvovirus B19, influenza, CMV and Epstein-Barr virus. In an earlier analysis of more than 450 of the donors, most TCR beta V segments were observed in productive rearrangements about 87% or about 30% of the time, broadly matching IMGT annotations. A further reported finding was that TCR beta sequences accurately predicted the HLA-A and HLA-B alleles for most subjects in the first cohort. According to a later analysis, TCR association rates differed among HLA loci, with DRB1 alleles showing the most associated TCRs and HLA-C alleles showing the fewest. Immune exposure information for the cohort was limited to CMV serostatus. In vitro tests confirmed that a few of the cytomegalovirus-associated TCR beta chains recognize cytomegalovirus antigens. When HLA alleles, especially DR and DQ, strongly co-occurred, TCR associations were difficult to assign to individual alleles. A cluster of highly shared sequence variants was judged likely to be a technical artifact of the sequencing pipeline. An association between a missense DCLRE1C variant and V-gene and J-gene trimming of TCR beta chains was found in a later genetic analysis and replicated in an independent cohort. Most CMV-associated TCR beta chains appeared to be HLA-restricted in a later analysis, and the HLA associations seemed to be driven largely by CMV exposure. Because counts were too low, more than 15 rarely observed V segments, including chromosome 9 orphons, were left out of the earlier analysis of about 500 of the donors. A later genetic analysis reported fewer N-insertions in productive TCRs among donors in an Asian-associated ancestry cluster than the roughly 700-donor mean. Roughly uniform sequencing depth across donors was assumed in presence/absence analyses, although this assumption may not hold. Because some donors lacked HLA typing at each locus, the association tests relied only on the typed subset. Only TCR beta chains were sequenced in this cohort, and the absence of alpha or paired-chain data limited detectable features. In a later analysis, HLA-associated TCR beta chains were found to be more clonally expanded and to have lower generation probabilities than equally common non-associated chains. The authors suggested that the approach could potentially be extended to other disease states and immunological phenotypes. Most TCR sequences were observed very rarely across donors, whereas some public TCRs were present in many individuals. Specific HLA alleles were associated with some 15,000 TCR beta sequences at a false discovery rate of 0.05 in a later analysis. A total of 150 to 200 TCR beta chains were listed by the study as associated with cytomegalovirus.

The cohort comprised around 700 healthy bone marrow donors. At the time of sampling, every cohort member was nominally healthy, though immune exposures that went unrecorded were likely present. The donor was CMV seropositive and was included in the group of approximately 310 seropositive cohort members. Every donor gave a peripheral blood sample, and the peripheral blood mononuclear cells from that sample were used for TCR beta sequencing. Genomic DNA extraction from the blood cell samples was performed with the Qiagen DNeasy Blood Extraction Kit. The library was generated by the immunoSEQ multiplex PCR assay. A mixture of 60 forward primers for TCR Vbeta segments and 13 reverse primers for TCR Jbeta segments was used in the multiplex PCR. The CDR3 region of rearranged TCR beta genes was amplified from genomic DNA with a multiplex PCR assay. On the Illumina HiSeq System, the amplified TCR beta libraries were sequenced as 87-base-pair reads. The study's own analysis went as follows. A later analysis counted tens of millions of unique TCR beta chains across the 690 or so repertoires, and 10 million to 11 million of these chains were shared by at least two donors. To remove PCR and sequencing errors, raw reads were error-corrected and collapsed into unique sequences using a nearest-neighbor algorithm that merged closely related sequences. Alignment of CDR3 sequences to IMGT reference sequences was used to assign V, D and J gene segments. Each retained sequence needed at least a six-nucleotide match to both a V gene segment and a J gene segment. A rearrangement counted as productive if the CDR3 had no stop codons and remained in frame with V and J, and every other rearrangement counted as non-productive. CDR3 was defined by IMGT convention, running from the second conserved V-encoded cysteine to the conserved J-encoded phenylalanine. The earlier analysis of about 640 of the donors excluded any sequence lacking an unambiguous match to a single V gene segment. An earlier analysis of 587 of the donors called V segments functional above 56.7% productive rearrangements and segregating when the between-donor standard deviation exceeded 5%. A statistical classification framework was built for diagnosing cytomegalovirus status from the catalog of TCR beta chain sequences. In a later analysis, V and J genes were assigned by comparing TCR nucleotide sequences against IMGT/GENE-DB human TR gene sequences. Using the TCRdist pipeline, a later analysis assigned CDR3 sequences along with most-parsimonious VDJ recombination scenarios. In a later analysis, each TCR beta chain was defined by its CDR3 amino acid sequence together with its V-gene family, and reads lacking a unique V-gene family were excluded. To address suspected cross-contamination and a sequencing artifact, a later analysis removed roughly 580 highly shared, low-generation-probability nucleotide sequences. In a later analysis, a clonal expansion index for each public chain was calculated from normalized within-repertoire ranks of inferred template counts. In a later analysis, generation probabilities were computed with a VDJ recombination model fitted to out-of-frame rearrangements, and the resulting probabilities were checked against IGoR. A later analysis scored TCR-TCR, TCR-HLA and TCR-CMV co-occurrence with hypergeometric tests, applying a repertoire-size bias correction to TCR pairs. In a later analysis, false discovery rates were estimated by permuting HLA or CMV assignments 20 times. In a later analysis, co-occurring TCRs were grouped using DBSCAN, and TCRdist sequence similarity was added for clustering within HLA-allele-positive subsets. Co-occurrence clustering excluded repertoires with fewer than 30,000 or more than 120,000 public chains, plus five with anomalous nucleotide sharing. TCRdb provides this immuneACCESS table in a form limited to in-frame rearrangements. Some clones are lacking; in checked studies, under half of them reflect an unresolved V gene, and why the rest are absent is not known. The V and J calls and clone size are taken from that table; D and trimming were inferred from the DNA. The table for this sample lists 45,000 to 75,000 clones; 70% of them were counted only once. The ten largest clonotypes hold 15% to 20% of the sample.

Points on this clone: The antigen it recognizes is unknown. Per-nucleotide qualities are absent, and no much larger clonotype sits a single base away.

Deletion took 4 bases off V and 4 bases off J, with a span of 7 bases between the germline ends. There are 12 amino acids in the CDR3, from cysteine to phenylalanine inclusive. The entry retains the CDR3 DNA only, 36 bases that are in frame from base 1. CDR1 and CDR2 (LGHNT, FRNRAP) derive from the germline V gene. This chain joins TRBV12-5 to TRBJ1-1; the D gene is perhaps TRBD1, on 6 matching bases. Sequencing was done on a sample of PBMCs. The clonotype comes from a woman between 55 and 75 years old in good health and CMV-seropositive. This receptor carries the CDR3 CASGWDTTEAFF. In nucleotide form, the sequence is TGTGCTAGTGGTTGGGACACCACTGAAGCTTTCTTT.